These 22 T cell receptor beta chains came from one sample sequenced in a study. MiXCR, run by TCRdb on the RT-PCR reads, gives a single entry per CDR3 protein. The sample has approximately 720,000 distinct CDR3 sequences, 11% to 15% seen once; the top ten hold 3.6%. Input material: memory CD4+ T cells from blood. Receptor source: a female donor in good health, serving as a healthy control.

This clonotype was counted between two and nine times. The chain carries TRBV3-1 and TRBJ2-7; 8 bases fit TRBD1. The germline V gene has CDR1 LGHDT and CDR2 YNNKEL (reference sequence). V gave up 6 bases and J gave up 1 base; unmatched junction bases: 8. The CDR3 spans 15 residues. The CDR3 loop is CASSLTDRASYEQYF. CDR3 coding DNA: TGTGCCAGCAGTCTGACGGACAGGGCATCCTACGAGCAGTACTTC.

The chain combines TRBV6-6 with TRBJ2-5; no clear D gene. The CDR3 runs to 14 residues. V shed 6 bases and J shed 2 bases, with 13 bases lying between them. The germline CDR1 and CDR2 sequences are MNHNY and SVGAGI (reference sequence). The CDR3, as DNA: TGTGCCAGCAGGGCAATTGACCCGCAAGAGACCCAGTACTTC. Translation gives CASRAIDPQETQYF.

The sample holds many counts of this clonotype. This chain's CDR3 is CASSFRTGGYQETQYF. In nucleotides, the CDR3 is TGTGCCAGCAGCTTCCGGACAGGGGGGTACCAAGAGACCCAGTACTTC. J is TRBJ2-5 and V is TRBV7-2; 10 positions agree with TRBD1. Germline V gene sequence: CDR1 SGHTA, CDR2 FQGNSA. V lost 3 bases and J lost 0; bases outside the gene matches: 4. The CDR3 runs to 16 residues.

This clonotype was picked up a small number of times. V and J are TRBV12-3 or TRBV12-4 and TRBJ1-6, with D perhaps TRBD1 (6 bases). This CDR3 has 13 amino acids. V gave up 8 bases and J gave up 9 bases, with 14 bases separating them. The CDR3: CASGGGGTSPLHF. The CDR3 nucleotides are TGTGCCAGCGGTGGGGGGGGCACTTCACCCCTCCACTTT.

The V gene is TRBV6-1, the J gene TRBJ1-3, with a possible D match to TRBD1 (6 bases). V lost 4 bases, J lost 2 bases, and 18 bases lay in between. Germline CDR1 is MNHNS and CDR2 is SASEGT. The CDR3 runs to 17 residues. DNA of the CDR3: TGTGCCAGCAGTGTAACGGGGGCGGCAGGGACTGGAAACACCATATATTTT. Its translation: CASSVTGAAGTGNTIYF.

The chain links TRBV4-2 to TRBJ1-1; D not resolved. Trimming cost V 0 bases and J 4 bases, with 6 bases left between them. Germline-derived CDR1 and CDR2 are LGHNA and YNFKEQ. The CDR3 loop spans 13 amino acids. CDR3 DNA: TGTGCCAGCAGCCAAGATCGATCCACTGAAGCTTTCTTT. Its protein is CASSQDRSTEAFF.

This clonotype has just a few counts. The chain is built from TRBV20-1 and TRBJ2-5, with TRBD2 matching over 9 bases. From germline, CDR1 is DFQATT and CDR2 SNEGSKA (reference sequence). The J segment lost 4 bases and the V segment lost 4 bases, leaving 13 bases of the junction unmatched. CDR3 length: 16 residues. The CDR3 loop is CSANPSVVAGAETQYF. CDR3 nucleotide sequence: TGCAGTGCTAACCCAAGCGTAGTAGCGGGGGCAGAGACCCAGTACTTC.

In this sample, this clonotype turned up a few times. Just one base apart from a much larger clone, this may be a read error. The rearrangement joins TRBV4-2 to TRBJ2-1; TRBD1 agrees at 11 bases. Trimming at V came to 0 bases and at J to 7 bases, leaving 5 bases not matched to a gene. The CDR3 has 16 residues. Germline assignment: CDR1 LGHNA and CDR2 YNFKEQ. The DNA of the CDR3 is TGTGCCAGCAGCCAAGACGGGACAGGGGGTTGGAATGAGCAGTTCTTC. Protein sequence: CASSQDGTGGWNEQFF.

This clonotype was seen a few times. This chain connects TRBV20-1 to TRBJ1-6; 8 nucleotides align to TRBD1. The junction had 7 bases not matched to a gene; V was cut back by 1 base and J by 5 bases. Germline V gene lookup returns CDR1 DFQATT and CDR2 SNEGSKA (reference sequence). The CDR3 spans 16 residues. Here the CDR3 DNA reads TGCAGTGCTAGAGGGACAGGGAAAGCAAATAATTCACCCCTCCACTTT. This sequence encodes CSARGTGKANNSPLHF.

This clonotype was observed at least ten times. The chain is built from TRBV27 and TRBJ2-7; 12 nucleotides align to TRBD2. This CDR3 comprises 17 residues. Looked up from germline, CDR1 is MNHEY and CDR2 is SMNVEV (reference sequence). V was pared by 4 bases and J by 3 bases, with 10 bases of the junction left unmatched. The CDR3 DNA reads as TGTGCCAGCAGTTCCCGGCGACTAGCGGGAGATTTCTACGAGCAGTACTTC. It codes for CASSSRRLAGDFYEQYF.

The sample holds many counts of this clonotype. The gene calls are TRBV20-1 and TRBJ2-7; perhaps TRBD2 as D (6 bases). The CDR3 runs 13 residues. Trimming pared 0 bases from V and 4 bases from J, leaving 10 bases between. The germline gives CDR1 DFQATT, CDR2 SNEGSKA (reference sequence). CDR3 residues: CSARDSGRYEQYF. The CDR3 DNA reads as TGCAGTGCTAGAGATAGCGGAAGATACGAGCAGTACTTC.

The chain uses TRBV18 and TRBJ2-6, with a possible D match to TRBD1 (5 bases). This CDR3 is 17 amino acids long. The V end lost 9 bases, the J end lost 0 bases, and 18 bases lay between the germline ends. Germline values: CDR1 KGHSH, CDR2 LQKENI. The CDR3 spells CASPPQGYDSGANVLTF. The CDR3 DNA reads as TGTGCCAGTCCACCCCAGGGTTATGACTCTGGGGCCAACGTCCTGACTTTC. Full variable domain (remainder filled in from reference TRBV18 and TRBJ2-6): NAGVMQNPRHLVRRRGQEARLRCSPMKGHSHVYWYRQLPEEGLKFMVYLQKENIIDESGMPKERFSAEFPKEGPSILRIQQVVRGDSAAYFCASPPQGYDSGANVLTFGAGSRLTVL.

The chain couples TRBV5-1 to TRBJ1-1; D ambiguous. Trimming cost V 1 base and J 4 bases, with 11 bases left between them. The CDR3 loop spans 14 amino acids. Germline lookup yields CDR1 SGHRS and CDR2 YFSETQ. CDR3: CASSLSGFATEAFF. The CDR3 DNA reads as TGCGCCAGCAGCTTGTCAGGATTTGCCACTGAAGCTTTCTTT.

This clonotype was seen repeatedly, ten times or more. This chain connects TRBV10-3 to TRBJ2-5; 10 bases map to TRBD1. This CDR3 spans 16 amino acids. Germline V gene data show CDR1 as ENHRY and CDR2 as SYGVKD. The junction had 8 bases not matched to a gene; V was cut back by 5 bases and J by 2 bases. The CDR3 loop reads CAISSRTGGVQETQYF. The CDR3 DNA reads TGTGCCATCAGTTCGCGGACAGGGGGAGTTCAAGAGACCCAGTACTTC.

A few counts support this clonotype. The chain has TRBV3-1 and TRBJ2-2, with 7 bases matching TRBD1. CDR1 is LGHDT, CDR2 YNNKEL, per germline (reference sequence). There are 15 residues in the CDR3. V was pared by 3 bases and J by 6 bases, with 7 bases of the junction left unmatched. CDR3: CASSHPNRGAGELFF. In DNA, the CDR3 is TGTGCCAGCAGCCACCCGAACAGGGGCGCCGGGGAGCTGTTTTTT.

The sample holds a few counts of this clonotype. The chain has TRBV20-1 and TRBJ2-3; 7 bases match TRBD2. The J segment lost 8 bases and the V segment lost 1 base, leaving 18 bases of the junction unmatched. CDR1 is DFQATT and CDR2 is SNEGSKA in the germline V gene (reference sequence). The CDR3 is made up of 17 amino acids. The CDR3 sequence: CSARVRGIGAGIGTQYF. As DNA, the CDR3 is TGCAGTGCTAGAGTGAGGGGCATAGGAGCGGGAATTGGTACGCAGTATTTT.

This clonotype was picked up many times. This chain joins TRBV7-2 and TRBJ2-7; D may be TRBD2 (6 bases). V gave up 1 base and J gave up 13 bases, with 11 bases separating them. The CDR3 sequence is 11 residues long. CDR1 and CDR2 (germline): SGHTA, FQGNSA. CDR3 residues: CASSLGGGLYF. CDR3 DNA: TGTGCCAGCAGCTTAGGGGGAGGCCTATACTTC.

This clonotype was counted many times. DNA for the CDR3: TGTGCCAGCAGTTATCGGGGAAATAATTCACCCCTCCACTTT. The encoded protein is CASSYRGNNSPLHF. The gene calls are TRBV6-5 and TRBJ1-6, with D uncertain. CDR3 length: 14 residues. Germline V gene sequence: CDR1 MNHEY, CDR2 SVGAGI. Trimming removed 3 bases from V and 5 bases from J, with 8 bases in between.

V usage is TRBV6-1 and J usage is TRBJ2-3; 11 nucleotides line up with TRBD2. Germline assignment: CDR1 MNHNS and CDR2 SASEGT. The CDR3 totals 16 residues. Germline trimming cut 5 bases from V and 1 base from J; bases unmatched to any gene: 5. In nucleotides, the CDR3 is TGTGCCAGCAGTCCGACTAGCGGGATTGGCACAGATACGCAGTATTTT. It yields the protein CASSPTSGIGTDTQYF.

The chain employs TRBV6-1 and TRBJ1-5, with D possibly matching TRBD1 (5 bases). The CDR3 runs to 15 residues. V lost 4 bases, J lost 4 bases, and 14 bases lay in between. Germline CDR1 MNHNS, CDR2 SASEGT. CDR3 sequence: CASSGQTESNQPQHF. CDR3 DNA sequence: TGTGCCAGCAGTGGACAGACAGAGAGTAATCAGCCCCAGCATTTT.

This clonotype was seen a few times. CDR3 bases: TGTGCCAGCAGCCGGGGACAGGATAATTCACCCCTCCACTTT. Protein product: CASSRGQDNSPLHF. The chain is built from TRBV12-3 or TRBV12-4 and TRBJ1-6; TRBD1 aligns across 8 bases. The CDR3 runs 14 residues. Trimming removed 6 bases from V and 5 bases from J; junction bases left unmatched: 3.

There are a few counts of this clonotype. The V gene is TRBV6-1, the J gene TRBJ2-1; the match to TRBD2 covers 10 bases. V was clipped by 1 base and J by 8 bases; unmatched bases: 5. Germline lookup yields CDR1 MNHNS and CDR2 SASEGT. This CDR3 contains 15 residues. CDR3 coding DNA: TGTGCCAGCAGTGAAGATAGCGGGGGGCTGTATGAGCAGTTCTTC. Translating gives CASSEDSGGLYEQFF.